Described below is a single TCR beta chain sequence and its context. The antigen is undetermined. The sample is drawn from a study of T cell repertoires in cytomegalovirus infection. Notes on the study in general: HLA-C-restricted CMV clonotypes gave the most frequent clonotype in two of eight donors.

TCRdb reprocessed the reads with MiXCR, giving one entry per CDR3 protein. The sample contains around 300,000 distinct CDR3 sequences, roughly 24% of which appear only once. Per germline, CDR1 MDHEN and CDR2 SYDVKM. With 0 bases removed from V and 6 bases from J, the gap between germline ends came to 15 bases. The CDR3 consists of 15 residues. The genes are TRBV28 and TRBJ2-7; D remains unclear. Sequencing was performed on PBMCs. This clonotype was obtained from a human donor in good health (CMV status not recorded). Some clones in this sample may be carry-over from other donors' samples. The CDR3 is CASSLCRRGICEQYF. In DNA form, the CDR3 reads TGTGCCAGCAGTTTATGTAGGCGCGGCATTTGCGAGCAGTACTTC. Combining the CDR3 with reference TRBV28 and TRBJ2-7 gives the whole variable domain DVKVTQSSRYLVKRTGEKVFLECVQDMDHENMFWYRQDPGLGLRLIYFSYDVKMKEKGDIPEGYSVSREKKERFSLILESASTNQTSMYLCASSLCRRGICEQYFGPGTRLTVT.